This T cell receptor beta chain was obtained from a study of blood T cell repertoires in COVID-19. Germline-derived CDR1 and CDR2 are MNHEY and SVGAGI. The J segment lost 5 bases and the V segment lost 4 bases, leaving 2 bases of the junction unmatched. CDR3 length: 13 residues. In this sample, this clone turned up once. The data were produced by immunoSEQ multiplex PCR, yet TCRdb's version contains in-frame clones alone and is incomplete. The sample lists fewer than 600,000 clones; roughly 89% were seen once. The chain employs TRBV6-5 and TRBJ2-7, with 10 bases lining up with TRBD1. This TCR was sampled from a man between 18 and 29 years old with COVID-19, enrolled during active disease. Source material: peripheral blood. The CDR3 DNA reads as TGTGCCAGCAGTTTCGGGACAGGGGACGAGCAGTACTTC. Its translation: CASSFGTGDEQYF.